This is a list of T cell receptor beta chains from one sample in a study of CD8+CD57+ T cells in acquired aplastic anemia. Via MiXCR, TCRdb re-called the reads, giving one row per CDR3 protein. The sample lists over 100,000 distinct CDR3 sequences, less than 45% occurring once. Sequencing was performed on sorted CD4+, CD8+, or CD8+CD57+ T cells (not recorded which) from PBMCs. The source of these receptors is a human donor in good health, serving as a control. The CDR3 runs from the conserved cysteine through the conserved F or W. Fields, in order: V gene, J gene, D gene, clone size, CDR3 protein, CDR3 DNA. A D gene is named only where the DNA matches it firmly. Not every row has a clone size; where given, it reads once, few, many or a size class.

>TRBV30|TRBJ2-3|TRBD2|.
CAWTSGRAGADTQYF
TGTGCCTGGACTAGCGGGAGGGCCGGGGCAGATACGCAGTATTTT
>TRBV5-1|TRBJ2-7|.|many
CASSSRGGRSREQYF
TGCGCCAGCAGCTCCCGGGGTGGCAGGAGTAGAGAGCAGTACTTC
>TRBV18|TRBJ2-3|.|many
CASSPASTDTQYF
TGTGCCAGCTCACCAGCCAGCACAGATACGCAGTATTTT
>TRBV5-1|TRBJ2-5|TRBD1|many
CASSTGGGETQYF
TGCGCCAGCAGTACAGGGGGCGGAGAGACCCAGTACTTC
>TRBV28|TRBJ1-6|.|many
CASSVRWGGSPLHF
TGTGCCAGCAGTGTCCGCTGGGGGGGATCACCCCTCCACTTT
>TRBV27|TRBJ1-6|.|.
CASSLLGRSSYNSPLHF
TGTGCCAGCAGTTTGTTAGGCAGGAGCTCCTATAATTCACCCCTCCACTTT
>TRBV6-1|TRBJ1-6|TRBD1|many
CASISGQPMAYNSPLHF
TGTGCCAGCATCTCGGGACAGCCGATGGCCTATAATTCACCCCTCCACTTT
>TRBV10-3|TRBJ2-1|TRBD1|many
CAISRTGATNEQFF
TGTGCCATCAGTCGGACAGGGGCTACAAATGAGCAGTTCTTC
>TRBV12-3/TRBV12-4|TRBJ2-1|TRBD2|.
CASSLKFVAGVYYNEQFF
TGTGCCAGCAGTTTAAAGTTCGTAGCGGGAGTATATTACAATGAGCAGTTCTTC
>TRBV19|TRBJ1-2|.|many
CASSISGVLIDYGYTF
TGTGCCAGTAGTATTTCTGGCGTGCTGATTGACTATGGCTACACCTTC
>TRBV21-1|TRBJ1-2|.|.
CASSTAMDRVGYGYTF
TGTGCCAGCAGCACTGCTATGGACAGGGTCGGCTATGGCTACACCTTC
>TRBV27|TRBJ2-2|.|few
CASSAGMAAGELFF
TGTGCCAGCAGTGCCGGCATGGCGGCCGGGGAGCTGTTTTTT
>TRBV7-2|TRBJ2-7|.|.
CASSPRAFGSQQQYF
TGTGCCAGCAGCCCAAGAGCCTTCGGGAGCCAACAGCAGTACTTC
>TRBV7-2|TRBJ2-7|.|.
CASSIQDAQTYEQYF
TGTGCCAGCAGCATACAGGACGCCCAAACCTACGAGCAGTACTTC
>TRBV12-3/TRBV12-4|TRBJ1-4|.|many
CASSKEGVNEKLFF
TGTGCCAGCAGCAAGGAGGGAGTTAATGAAAAACTGTTTTTT
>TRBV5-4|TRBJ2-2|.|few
CASSLAGQGQSGELFF
TGTGCCAGCAGCTTGGCAGGGCAGGGTCAATCCGGGGAGCTGTTTTTT
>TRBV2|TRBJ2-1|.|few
CASSLRAEDEQFF
TGTGCCAGCAGTTTACGCGCCGAAGATGAGCAGTTCTTC
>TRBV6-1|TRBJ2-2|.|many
CASSGLLNTGELFF
TGTGCCAGCAGTGGACTCCTGAACACCGGGGAGCTGTTTTTT
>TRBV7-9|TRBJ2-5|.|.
CASSLGGWVQYF
TGTGCCAGCAGCTTAGGGGGGTGGGTTCAGTACTTC
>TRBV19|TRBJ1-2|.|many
CASSMGGHRFYGYTF
TGTGCCAGTAGTATGGGGGGACACCGATTCTATGGCTACACCTTC
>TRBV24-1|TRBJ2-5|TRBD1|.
CATGQGEETQYF
TGTGCCACGGGACAGGGCGAGGAGACCCAGTACTTC
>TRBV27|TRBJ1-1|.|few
CASTRLNSNTEAFF
TGTGCCAGCACCAGACTCAACTCGAACACTGAAGCTTTCTTT
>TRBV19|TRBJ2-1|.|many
CASSRGPGGGRPEQFF
TGTGCCAGTAGTAGGGGCCCAGGGGGAGGCCGTCCGGAGCAGTTCTTC
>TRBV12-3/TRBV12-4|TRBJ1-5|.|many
CASRRVENSPQHF
TGTGCCAGCAGGAGGGTGGAAAATTCGCCCCAGCATTTT
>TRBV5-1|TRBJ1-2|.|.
CASSRRGGYGCTF
TGCGCCAGCAGCCGCAGGGGTGGCTATGGCTGCACCTTC
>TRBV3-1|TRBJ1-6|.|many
CASSHPQTNSPLHF
TGTGCCAGCAGCCATCCACAGACAAATTCACCCCTCCACTTT
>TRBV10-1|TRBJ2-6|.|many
CASGPSGANVLTF
TGCGCCAGCGGCCCCTCTGGGGCCAACGTCCTGACTTTC
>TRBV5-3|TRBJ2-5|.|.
CASSRYGVETQYF
TGTGCCAGCAGCCGATATGGTGTAGAGACCCAGTACTTC
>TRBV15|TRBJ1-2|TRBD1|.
CATSSLRTGTNYGYTF
TGTGCCACCAGCAGCCTGCGGACAGGGACTAACTATGGCTACACCTTC
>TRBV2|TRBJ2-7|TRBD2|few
CASSGTSYEQHF
TGTGCCAGCAGTGGGACTAGCTACGAGCAGCACTTC
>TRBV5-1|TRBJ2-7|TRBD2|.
CASSPGTSGTSEQYF
TGCGCCAGCAGCCCGGGGACTAGCGGGACGTCCGAGCAGTACTTC
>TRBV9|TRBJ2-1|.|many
CASSVDGSIWNEQFF
TGTGCCAGCAGCGTAGACGGGAGTATATGGAATGAGCAGTTCTTC
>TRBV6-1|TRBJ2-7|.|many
CASVFAGPKGEQYF
TGTGCCAGCGTGTTTGCGGGTCCCAAGGGGGAGCAGTACTTC
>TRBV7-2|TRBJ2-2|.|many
CASSVTSFSTGELFF
TGTGCCAGCAGCGTCACTAGCTTCTCCACCGGGGAGCTGTTTTTT
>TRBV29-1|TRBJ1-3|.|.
CSVAGTREGNTIYF
TGCAGCGTAGCCGGGACACGGGAAGGAAACACCATATATTTT
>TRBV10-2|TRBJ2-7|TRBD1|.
CASNAGTGGNEQYF
TGCGCCAGCAACGCCGGGACAGGGGGAAACGAGCAGTACTTC
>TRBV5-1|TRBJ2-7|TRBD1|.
CASSPGQGEYEQYF
TGCGCCAGCAGCCCCGGACAGGGGGAGTACGAGCAGTACTTC
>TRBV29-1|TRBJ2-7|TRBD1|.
CSVGGDRGQYEQYF
TGCAGCGTTGGGGGGGACAGGGGGCAATACGAGCAGTACTTC
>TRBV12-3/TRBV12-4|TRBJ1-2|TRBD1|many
CASRGDRDYGYTF
TGTGCCAGCAGAGGGGACAGGGACTATGGCTACACCTTC
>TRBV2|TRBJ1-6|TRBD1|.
CATGQENNSPLHF
TGTGCCACCGGACAGGAGAATAATTCACCCCTCCACTTT
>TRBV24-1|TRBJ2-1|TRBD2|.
CATGKLGLAGYNEQFF
TGTGCCACCGGTAAACTGGGACTAGCGGGATACAATGAGCAGTTCTTC
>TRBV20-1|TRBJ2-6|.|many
CSASARPGANVLTF
TGCAGTGCTAGTGCGCGTCCTGGGGCCAACGTCCTGACTTTC
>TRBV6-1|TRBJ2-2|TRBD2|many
CASRRTSEAGELFF
TGTGCCAGCAGACGGACTAGCGAGGCCGGGGAGCTGTTTTTT
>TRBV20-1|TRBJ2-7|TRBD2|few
CSARLAGGGEQYF
TGCAGTGCTCGACTAGCGGGGGGAGGCGAGCAGTACTTC
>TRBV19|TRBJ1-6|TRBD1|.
CASSPGGASPLHF
TGTGCCAGTAGTCCAGGGGGCGCTTCACCCCTCCACTTT
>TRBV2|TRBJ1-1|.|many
CASSETRETEAFF
TGTGCCAGCAGTGAAACTAGGGAAACTGAAGCTTTCTTT
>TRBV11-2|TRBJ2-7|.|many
CASSLDPGSYEQYF
TGTGCCAGCAGCTTAGACCCGGGGTCCTACGAGCAGTACTTC
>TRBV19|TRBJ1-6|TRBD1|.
CASSTQGQGNSPLHF
TGTGCCAGTAGTACGCAGGGACAGGGGAATTCACCCCTCCACTTT
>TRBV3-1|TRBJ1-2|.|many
CASSQAPNRASYGYTF
TGTGCCAGCAGCCAAGCCCCGAACAGGGCGAGCTATGGCTACACCTTC
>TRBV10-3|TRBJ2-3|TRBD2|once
CAISESQLAGGTDTQYF
TGTGCCATCAGTGAGTCACAACTAGCGGGGGGAACAGATACGCAGTATTTT
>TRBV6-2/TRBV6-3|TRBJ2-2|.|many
CANITGELFF
TGTGCCAACATCACCGGGGAGCTGTTTTTT
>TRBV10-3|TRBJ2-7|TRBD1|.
CATRQGAGDYEQYF
TGTGCCACGAGACAGGGGGCAGGTGACTACGAGCAGTACTTC
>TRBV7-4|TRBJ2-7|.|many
CARIAYYEQYF
TGTGCCAGAATAGCATACTACGAGCAGTACTTC